This section outlines one TCR beta chain sequence together with its context. The repertoire was sequenced with immunoSEQ multiplex PCR; TCRdb's copy has only in-frame clones and lacks some. This sample has about 360,000 clones, with more than 65% found just once. Germline V lookup: CDR1 MNHEY, CDR2 SMNVEV (reference sequence). The CDR3 is 15 residues long. With V trimmed by 6 bases and J by 3 bases, 7 bases remained unmatched. This entry belongs to a study of blood T cell repertoires in COVID-19. The wider study: The origin of the acute and convalescent COVID-19 samples was the United States, Italy and Spain. T cells, B-cell-depleted T cells, or PBMCs provided the cDNA or gDNA that served as material.

This receptor was obtained from a human donor with acute or convalescent COVID-19. The donor label of this sample is uncertain. Source material: peripheral blood. This chain links TRBV27 with TRBJ1-5, with 8 bases fitting TRBD1. The CDR3 is CASSRTGGLNQPQHF. Here the CDR3 DNA reads TGTGCCAGCAGCCGTACAGGGGGTCTCAATCAGCCCCAGCATTTT.